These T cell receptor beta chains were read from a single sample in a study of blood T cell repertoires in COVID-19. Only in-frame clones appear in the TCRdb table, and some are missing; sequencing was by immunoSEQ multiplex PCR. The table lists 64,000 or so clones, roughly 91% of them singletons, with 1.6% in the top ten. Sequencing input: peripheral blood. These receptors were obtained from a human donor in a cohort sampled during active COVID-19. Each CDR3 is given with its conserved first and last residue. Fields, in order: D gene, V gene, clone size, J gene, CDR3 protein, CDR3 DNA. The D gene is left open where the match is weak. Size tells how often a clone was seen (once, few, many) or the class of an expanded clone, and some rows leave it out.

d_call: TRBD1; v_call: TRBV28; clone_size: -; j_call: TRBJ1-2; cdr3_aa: CASSPLGTGTIFYGYTF; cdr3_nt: TGTGCCAGCAGTCCCCTCGGGACAGGAACAATCTTCTATGGCTACACCTTC
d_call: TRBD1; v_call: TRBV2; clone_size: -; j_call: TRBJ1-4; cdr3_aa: CASSEWDRPTVNEKLFF; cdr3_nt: TGTGCCAGCAGTGAATGGGACAGGCCGACGGTTAATGAAAAACTGTTTTTT
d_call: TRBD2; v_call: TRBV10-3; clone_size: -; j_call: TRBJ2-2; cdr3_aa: CAISEGGSGTPGELFF; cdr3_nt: TGTGCCATCAGTGAGGGGGGTAGCGGGACTCCCGGGGAGCTGTTTTTT
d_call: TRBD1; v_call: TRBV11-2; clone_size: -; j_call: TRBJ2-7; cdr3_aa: CASSRIWDSSYEQYF; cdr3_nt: TGTGCCAGCAGTCGGATTTGGGACAGCTCCTACGAGCAGTACTTC
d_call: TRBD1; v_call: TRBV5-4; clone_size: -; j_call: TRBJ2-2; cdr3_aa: CASSAGQGARGELFF; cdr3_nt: TGTGCCAGCAGCGCAGGACAGGGGGCGAGGGGGGAGCTGTTTTTT
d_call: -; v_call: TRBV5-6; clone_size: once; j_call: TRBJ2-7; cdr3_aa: CASSAGYEQYF; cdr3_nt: TGTGCCAGCAGCGCGGGCTACGAGCAGTACTTC
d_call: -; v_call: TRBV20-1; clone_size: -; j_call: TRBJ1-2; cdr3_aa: CSATRGYTF; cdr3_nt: TGCAGTGCTACGAGGGGCTACACCTTC
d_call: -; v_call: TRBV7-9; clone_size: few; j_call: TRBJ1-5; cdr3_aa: CASSSSVPDSTDNQPQHF; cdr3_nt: TGTGCCAGCAGCTCTTCCGTCCCCGACTCGACAGACAATCAGCCCCAGCATTTT
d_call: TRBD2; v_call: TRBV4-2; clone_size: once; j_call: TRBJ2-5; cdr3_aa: CASSQAGLAGVETQYF; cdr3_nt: TGTGCCAGCAGCCAAGCAGGACTAGCGGGAGTAGAGACCCAGTACTTC
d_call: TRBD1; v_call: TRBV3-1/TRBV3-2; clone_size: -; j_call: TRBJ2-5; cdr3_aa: CASSLQGVETQYF; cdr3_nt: TGTGCCAGCAGCCTCCAGGGGGTGGAGACCCAGTACTTC
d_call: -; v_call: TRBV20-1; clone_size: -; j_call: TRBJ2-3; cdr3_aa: CSASKQGKDTQYF; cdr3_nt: TGCAGTGCTAGTAAGCAGGGTAAAGATACGCAGTATTTT
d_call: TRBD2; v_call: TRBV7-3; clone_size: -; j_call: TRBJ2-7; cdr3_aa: CASSLTLAGAGEQYF; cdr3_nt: TGTGCCAGCAGCTTAACGCTAGCGGGAGCTGGAGAGCAGTACTTC
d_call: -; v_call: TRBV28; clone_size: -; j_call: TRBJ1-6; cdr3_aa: CASTTPAGRGDYNSPLHF; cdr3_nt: TGTGCCAGCACCACCCCCGCAGGGAGGGGCGATTATAATTCACCCCTCCACTTT
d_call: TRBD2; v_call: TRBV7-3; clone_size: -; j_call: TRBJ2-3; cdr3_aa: CASSLKPPAGGRTDTQYF; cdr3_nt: TGTGCCAGCAGCTTAAAACCGCCAGCGGGAGGGCGCACAGATACGCAGTATTTT
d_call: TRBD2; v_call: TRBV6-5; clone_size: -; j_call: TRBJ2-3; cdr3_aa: CASSYRAGGDTDTQYF; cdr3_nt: TGTGCCAGCAGTTACCGGGCGGGAGGGGACACAGATACGCAGTATTTT
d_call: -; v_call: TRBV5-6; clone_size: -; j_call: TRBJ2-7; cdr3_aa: CASSFRDWGYEQYF; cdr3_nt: TGTGCCAGCAGCTTCAGGGACTGGGGCTACGAGCAGTACTTC
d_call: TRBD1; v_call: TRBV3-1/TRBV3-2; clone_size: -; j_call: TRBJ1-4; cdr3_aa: CASSPRDRRNEKLFF; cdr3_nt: TGTGCCAGCAGCCCTCGGGACAGACGAAATGAAAAACTGTTTTTT
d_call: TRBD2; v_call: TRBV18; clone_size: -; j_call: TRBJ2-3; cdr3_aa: CASSPGAGGADTQYF; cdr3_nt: TGTGCCAGCTCACCGGGGGCGGGAGGCGCAGATACGCAGTATTTT
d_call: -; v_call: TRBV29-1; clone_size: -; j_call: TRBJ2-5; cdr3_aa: CSVGNQGIGAETQYF; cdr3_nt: TGCAGCGTTGGAAACCAGGGGATAGGGGCGGAGACCCAGTACTTC
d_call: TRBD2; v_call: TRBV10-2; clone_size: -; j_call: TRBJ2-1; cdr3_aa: CASSDVWTSGRRSSYNEQFF; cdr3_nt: TGCGCCAGCAGTGATGTCTGGACTAGCGGGAGAAGGAGCTCCTACAATGAGCAGTTCTTC
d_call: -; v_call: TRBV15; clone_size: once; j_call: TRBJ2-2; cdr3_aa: CATRRDSEGLTGELFF; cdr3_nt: TGTGCCACCAGGCGGGACTCCGAAGGGCTTACCGGGGAGCTGTTTTTT
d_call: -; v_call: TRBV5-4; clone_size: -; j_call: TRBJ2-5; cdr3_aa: CASSPGGGETQYF; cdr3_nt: TGTGCCAGCAGCCCCGGGGGAGGAGAGACCCAGTACTTC
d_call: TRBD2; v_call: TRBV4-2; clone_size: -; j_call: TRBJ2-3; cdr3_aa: CASSQTGTSGPTDTQYF; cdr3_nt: TGTGCCAGCAGCCAAACCGGGACTAGCGGGCCCACAGATACGCAGTATTTT
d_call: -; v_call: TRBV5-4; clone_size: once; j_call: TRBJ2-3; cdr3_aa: CASSLKDSRTDTQYF; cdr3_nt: TGTGCCAGCAGCTTAAAAGACTCACGCACAGATACGCAGTATTTT
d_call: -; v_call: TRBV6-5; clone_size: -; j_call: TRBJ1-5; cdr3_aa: CASSYSGINQPQHF; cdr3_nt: TGTGCCAGCAGTTACTCGGGCATCAATCAGCCCCAGCATTTT
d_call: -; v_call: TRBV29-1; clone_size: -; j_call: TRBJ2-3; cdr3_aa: CSVVGVEGLSSTDTQYF; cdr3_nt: TGCAGCGTTGTGGGAGTTGAGGGTCTCTCTAGCACAGATACGCAGTATTTT
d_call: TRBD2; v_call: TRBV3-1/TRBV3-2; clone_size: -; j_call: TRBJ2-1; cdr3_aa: CASSQGSGSSYNEQFF; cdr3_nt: TGTGCCAGCAGCCAAGGTAGCGGGAGCTCCTACAATGAGCAGTTCTTC
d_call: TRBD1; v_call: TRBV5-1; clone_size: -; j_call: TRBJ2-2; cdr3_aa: CASSPGWGQPDTGELFF; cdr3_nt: TGCGCCAGCAGCCCTGGCTGGGGACAGCCTGATACCGGGGAGCTGTTTTTT
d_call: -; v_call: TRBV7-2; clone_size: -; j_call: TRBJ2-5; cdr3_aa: CASSFLLASETQYF; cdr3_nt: TGTGCCAGCAGCTTCCTACTAGCATCAGAGACCCAGTACTTC
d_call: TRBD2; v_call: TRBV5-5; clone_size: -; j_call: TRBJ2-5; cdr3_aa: CASSLRSGGYLQETQYF; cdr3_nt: TGTGCCAGCAGCTTGCGGTCCGGGGGGTACCTCCAAGAGACCCAGTACTTC
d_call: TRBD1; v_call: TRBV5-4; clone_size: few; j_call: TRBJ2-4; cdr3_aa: CASSRDRGGKNIQYF; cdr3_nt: TGTGCCAGCAGCCGGGACAGGGGAGGCAAAAACATTCAGTACTTC
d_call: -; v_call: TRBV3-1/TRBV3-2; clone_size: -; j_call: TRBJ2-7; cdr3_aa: CASSNFAGLYEQYF; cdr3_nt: TGTGCCAGCAGCAATTTTGCGGGCTTGTACGAGCAGTACTTC
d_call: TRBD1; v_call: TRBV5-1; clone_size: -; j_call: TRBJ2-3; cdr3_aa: CASSFTPGQGATDTQYF; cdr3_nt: TGCGCCAGCAGCTTCACACCGGGACAGGGTGCCACAGATACGCAGTATTTT
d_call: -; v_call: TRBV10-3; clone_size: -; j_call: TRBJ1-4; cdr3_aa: CAISGGGNEKLFF; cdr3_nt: TGTGCCATCTCGGGGGGCGGTAATGAAAAACTGTTTTTT
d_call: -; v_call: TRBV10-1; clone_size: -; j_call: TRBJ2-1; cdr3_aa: CASSDQAGSDSEQFF; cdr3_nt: TGCGCCAGCAGTGACCAGGCGGGATCTGACAGTGAGCAGTTCTTC
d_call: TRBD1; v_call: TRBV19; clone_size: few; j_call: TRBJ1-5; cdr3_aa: CASTQTGTMNQPQHF; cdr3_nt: TGTGCCAGTACCCAGACAGGGACCATGAATCAGCCCCAGCATTTT
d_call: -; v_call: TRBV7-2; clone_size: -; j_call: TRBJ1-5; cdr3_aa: CASSPIGGNQPQHF; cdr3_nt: TGTGCCAGCAGCCCCATCGGGGGCAATCAGCCCCAGCATTTT
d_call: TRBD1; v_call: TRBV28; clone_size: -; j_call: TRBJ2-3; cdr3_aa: CASSSGGSDTQYF; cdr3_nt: TGTGCCAGCAGTTCAGGGGGATCAGATACGCAGTATTTT
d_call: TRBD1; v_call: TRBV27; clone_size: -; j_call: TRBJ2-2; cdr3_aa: CASRTGFTGELFF; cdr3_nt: TGTGCCAGTCGGACAGGTTTCACCGGGGAGCTGTTTTTT
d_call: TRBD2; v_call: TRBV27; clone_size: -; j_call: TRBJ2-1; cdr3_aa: CASRTELAGAYNEQFF; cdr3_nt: TGTGCCAGCAGAACCGAACTAGCGGGAGCCTACAATGAGCAGTTCTTC
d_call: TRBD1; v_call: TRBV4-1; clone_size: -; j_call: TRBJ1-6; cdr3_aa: CASSQGWTGGNSPLHF; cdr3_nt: TGCGCCAGCAGCCAAGGATGGACAGGTGGAAATTCACCCCTCCACTTT
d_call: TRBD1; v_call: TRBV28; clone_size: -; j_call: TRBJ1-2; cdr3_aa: CASSVTGGRGYGYTF; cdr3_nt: TGTGCCAGCAGTGTTACAGGGGGGAGGGGCTATGGCTACACCTTC
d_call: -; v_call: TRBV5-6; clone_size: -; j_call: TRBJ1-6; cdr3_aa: CASSPGTINSPLHF; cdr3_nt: TGTGCCAGCAGCCCGGGGACTATTAATTCACCCCTCCACTTT
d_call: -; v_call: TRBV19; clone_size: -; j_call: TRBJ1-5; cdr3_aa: CASSLQLTGSNQPQHF; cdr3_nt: TGTGCCAGTAGTCTCCAACTTACCGGGAGCAATCAGCCCCAGCATTTT
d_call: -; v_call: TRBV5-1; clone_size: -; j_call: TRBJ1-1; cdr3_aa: CASSLGRGSGEAFF; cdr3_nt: TGCGCCAGCAGCTTGGGAAGGGGGTCAGGGGAAGCTTTCTTT
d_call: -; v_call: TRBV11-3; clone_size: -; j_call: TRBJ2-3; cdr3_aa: CASSLGSTDTQYF; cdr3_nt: TGTGCCAGCAGCTTGGGCAGCACAGATACGCAGTATTTT
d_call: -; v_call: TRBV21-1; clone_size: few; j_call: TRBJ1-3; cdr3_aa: CASSPRQFFSGNTIYF; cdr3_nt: TGTGCCAGCAGCCCCCGACAGTTTTTCTCTGGAAACACCATATATTTT
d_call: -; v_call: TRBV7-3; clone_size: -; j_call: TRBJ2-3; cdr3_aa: CASSLRLTGVLGGDTQYF; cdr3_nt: TGTGCCAGCAGCTTGCGGCTCACCGGGGTCCTGGGCGGAGATACGCAGTATTTT
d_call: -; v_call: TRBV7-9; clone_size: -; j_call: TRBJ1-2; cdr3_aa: CASSLGRGFHGYTF; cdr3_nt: TGTGCCAGCAGCTTAGGCAGGGGTTTTCATGGCTACACCTTC
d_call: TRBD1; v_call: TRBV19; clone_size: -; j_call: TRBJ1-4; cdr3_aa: CASSPDRAAPNEKLFF; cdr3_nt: TGTGCCAGTAGTCCCGACAGGGCTGCGCCTAATGAAAAACTGTTTTTT
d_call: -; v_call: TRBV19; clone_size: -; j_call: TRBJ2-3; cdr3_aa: CASVGSPDTQYF; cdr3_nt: TGTGCCAGTGTCGGGAGTCCAGATACGCAGTATTTT
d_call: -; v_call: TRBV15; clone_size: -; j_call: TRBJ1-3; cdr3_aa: CATRDIRRGNTIYF; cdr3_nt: TGTGCCACCAGGGATATAAGGAGGGGAAACACCATATATTTT
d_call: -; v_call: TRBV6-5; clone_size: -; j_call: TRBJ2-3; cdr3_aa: CASSLDSDTQYF; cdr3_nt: TGTGCCAGCAGCCTCGACTCAGATACGCAGTATTTT
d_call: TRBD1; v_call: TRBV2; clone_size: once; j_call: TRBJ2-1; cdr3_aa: CASSESGRGSYNEQFF; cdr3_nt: TGTGCCAGCAGTGAATCGGGCAGGGGGTCCTACAATGAGCAGTTCTTC
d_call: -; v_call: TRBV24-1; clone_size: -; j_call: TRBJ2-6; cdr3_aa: CAIMLDEANVLTF; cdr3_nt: TGTGCCATCATGCTAGATGAAGCCAACGTCCTGACTTTC
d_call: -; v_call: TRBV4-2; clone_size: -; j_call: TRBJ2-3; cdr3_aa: CASSQALAQADTQYF; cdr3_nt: TGTGCCAGCAGCCAAGCGCTTGCGCAGGCAGATACGCAGTATTTT
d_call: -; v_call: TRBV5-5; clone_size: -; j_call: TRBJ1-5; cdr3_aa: CASSFGTPGGHQPQHF; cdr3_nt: TGTGCCAGCAGCTTTGGGACTCCGGGGGGGCATCAGCCCCAGCATTTT
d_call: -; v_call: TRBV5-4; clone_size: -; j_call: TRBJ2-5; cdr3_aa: CASSSRFQETQYF; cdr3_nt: TGTGCCAGCAGCTCGAGATTTCAAGAGACCCAGTACTTC
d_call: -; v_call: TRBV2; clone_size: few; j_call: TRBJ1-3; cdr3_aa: CASKREQGNTIYF; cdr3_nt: TGTGCCAGCAAGAGGGAACAGGGCAACACCATATATTTT